Presented here are 14 T cell receptor beta chains from one specimen sequenced in a study of beta chain features in type 1 diabetes. Expressed TCRB transcripts were sequenced because the entire RNA isolate underwent reverse transcription. Profiling relied on immunoSEQ multiplex PCR, and the TCRdb table lists in-frame clones only, not all of them. This sample has roughly 450,000 clones; more than 11% occur once, and the top ten carry about 0.034%. Sequencing was performed on naive CD4+ T cells from blood. The receptors come from a man aged 25 to 45 in good health.

This chain connects TRBV29-1 to TRBJ1-1; D is unresolved. The CDR3 totals 13 residues. CDR1 and CDR2 (germline): SQVTM, ANQGSEA. V lost 3 bases and J lost 4, with 12 bases in between. The CDR3 is CSVEGRLSTEAFF. In nucleotides, the CDR3 is TGCAGCGTTGAGGGTCGTTTAAGCACTGAAGCTTTCTTT.

The J gene is TRBJ2-3, the V gene TRBV30; 11 bases are shared with TRBD2. The CDR3 has 15 amino acids. V dropped 4 bases and J dropped 1; count of bases not matched to a gene: 4. CDR1 and CDR2 from the germline V gene are GTSNPN and SVGIG (reference sequence). This chain's CDR3 is CAWMGLAAGTDTQYF. The CDR3 bases are TGTGCCTGGATGGGACTAGCGGCCGGCACAGATACGCAGTATTTT.

This clone has more than one count but fewer than ten. The rearrangement uses TRBV19 and TRBJ2-1, with 9 bases lining up with TRBD1. The CDR3 sequence is 15 residues long. Germline V gene data show CDR1 as LNHDA and CDR2 as SQIVND (reference sequence). With V trimmed by 3 bases and J by 8 bases, 8 bases remained unmatched. Written as DNA, the CDR3 is TGTGCCAGTAGTATGGACAGGGGAGGGTTCTATGAGCAGTTCTTC. Translated, it gives CASSMDRGGFYEQFF.

The genes are TRBV29-1 and TRBJ1-2; 7 bases agree with TRBD1. CDR3 length: 15 amino acids. The trim removed 7 bases at V and 5 bases at J, leaving 16 bases unmatched. In germline, CDR1 is SQVTM, CDR2 ANQGSEA. The CDR3: CSAGPEGAKWYGYTF. The CDR3 bases are TGCAGCGCTGGACCTGAGGGGGCTAAATGGTATGGCTACACCTTC.

The chain is built from TRBV27 and TRBJ2-7; perhaps TRBD2 as D (6 bases). This CDR3 comprises 16 residues. Trimming stripped 6 bases from V and 1 base from J, with 19 bases between. The germline gives CDR1 MNHEY, CDR2 SMNVEV (reference sequence). CDR3 protein: CASSSLAGSVSYEQYV. CDR3 sequence (DNA): TGTGCCAGCAGCTCCCTAGCCGGGAGCGTATCCTACGAGCAGTACGTC.

The genes are TRBV7-2 and TRBJ1-2; D remains unclear. Germline lookup yields CDR1 SGHTA and CDR2 FQGNSA. Trimming pared 3 bases from V and 7 bases from J, leaving 12 bases between. This CDR3 is built from 13 residues. The CDR3 loop is CASSFRDMSGYTF. The DNA for the CDR3 is TGTGCCAGCAGCTTTCGTGACATGTCTGGCTACACCTTC.

This clone was counted only a few times. The rearrangement uses TRBV27 and TRBJ2-1; TRBD2 matches 13 bases. The CDR3 loop spans 16 amino acids. Looked up from germline, CDR1 is MNHEY and CDR2 is SMNVEV (reference sequence). V was pared by 6 bases and J by 4 bases, with 6 bases of the junction left unmatched. CDR3 in amino acids: CASRLLLAGGYNEQFF. The CDR3 DNA reads TGTGCCAGCAGACTTCTACTAGCGGGAGGGTACAATGAGCAGTTCTTC.

This clone showed up just a few times. The V and J genes are TRBV21-1 and TRBJ1-5; the table's D call TRBD1 went unverified against the DNA. TRBV21-1 corresponds to a pseudogene. The CDR3 consists of 16 residues. DNA for the CDR3: TGTGCCAGCAGCGGACGGGACAGGGGTAATAATCAGCCCCAGCATTTT. Its translation is CASSGRDRGNNQPQHF.

This clone appeared a few times. The chain joins TRBV30 to TRBJ2-2; no clear D gene. V gave up 7 bases and J gave up 4 bases, with 7 bases separating them. The CDR3 has 11 amino acids. Germline V gene data show CDR1 as GTSNPN and CDR2 as SVGIG (reference sequence). The CDR3 nucleotides read TGTGCCTACAGTAGCACCGGGGAGCTGTTTTTT. Translation: CAYSSTGELFF.

In this sample, this clone turned up a few times. The rearrangement uses TRBV5-6 and TRBJ2-5, with D uncertain. The germline V and J ends were trimmed by 0 bases and 7 bases, with 10 bases remaining between them. Germline V lookup: CDR1 SGHDT, CDR2 YYEEEE. This CDR3 is 13 amino acids long. The CDR3 region has the DNA TGTGCCAGCAGCTTGGTGGGCCCGGGGACCCAGTACTTC. Translated: CASSLVGPGTQYF.

The V gene is TRBV6-5, the J gene TRBJ2-1, with D perhaps TRBD2 (6 bases). CDR3 length: 12 amino acids. Trimming pared 10 bases from V and 2 bases from J, leaving 9 bases between. CDR1 is MNHEY, CDR2 SVGAGI, per germline. The DNA for the CDR3 is TGTGCCACCCGGGGGACCTACAATGAGCAGTTCTTC. Residues: CATRGTYNEQFF.

This clone turned up a few times. The V call is TRBV4-3, the J call TRBJ1-2; D may be TRBD1 (6 bases). The ends were cut back, 1 base at V and 7 bases at J, with 16 bases in the middle. The CDR3 runs to 15 residues. In germline, CDR1 is LGHNA, CDR2 YSLEER. The CDR3 nucleotides are TGCGCCAGCAGCCAAGGACAGGAACGAGTTACTGGCTACACCTTC. Protein: CASSQGQERVTGYTF.

This clone has just a few counts. The chain joins TRBV5-1 to TRBJ2-5; perhaps TRBD1 as D (6 bases). Trimming removed 4 bases at V and 3 bases at J, with 16 bases between. This CDR3 has 15 residues. The germline V gene has CDR1 SGHRS and CDR2 YFSETQ. CDR3 nucleotide sequence: TGCGCCAGCAGCCGCTCGTCAGGGGAAAAAGAGACCCAGTACTTC. Its protein product is CASSRSSGEKETQYF.

This clone came up a few times. The chain recombines TRBV5-1 with TRBJ2-1; D call uncertain. This CDR3 is built from 15 residues. CDR1 and CDR2 (germline): SGHRS, YFSETQ. The V end lost 0 bases, the J end lost 5 bases, and 12 bases lay between the germline ends. CDR3 sequence (DNA): TGCGCCAGCAGCTTGGTGCGGCTTGTAGACAATGAGCAGTTCTTC. Encoded protein: CASSLVRLVDNEQFF.